One sample yielded the 23 T cell receptor beta chains listed below, sequenced in a study of blood T cell repertoires in COVID-19 (dated by TCRdb to 2018 to 2020). Library preparation employed the immunoSEQ multiplex PCR assay. TCRdb holds this immuneACCESS table with in-frame rearrangements only. Some clones are missing; in checked studies, unresolved V genes explain under half, and the rest has no known cause. Here the sample has fewer than 80,000 clones; roughly 91% occur a single time. Roughly a fifth of the sample goes to the ten largest clones. The sample was peripheral blood. The source is a human donor in a cohort sampled during active COVID-19.

The chain links TRBV29-1 to TRBJ2-1, with TRBD2 identical over 8 bases. The CDR3 has 14 residues. V shed 4 bases, J shed 2 bases, and the junction held 4 bases outside the gene matches. Germline values: CDR1 SQVTM, CDR2 ANQGSEA. The CDR3: CSVGGGGPYNEQFF. The DNA for the CDR3 is TGCAGCGTTGGGGGCGGGGGGCCCTACAATGAGCAGTTCTTC.

This chain connects TRBV7-2 to TRBJ2-5; D uncertain. Germline CDR1 SGHTA, CDR2 FQGNSA. V gave up 5 bases and J gave up 4 bases, with 14 bases separating them. The CDR3 runs to 14 residues. The CDR3 nucleotides are TGTGCCAGCAGCCCAAATACGGGTCGAGAGACCCAGTACTTC. Amino acids: CASSPNTGRETQYF.

The rearrangement uses TRBV2 and TRBJ1-4; D might be TRBD1 (6 bases). The CDR3 sequence is 14 residues long. Germline values: CDR1 SNHLY, CDR2 FYNNEI. The ends were cut back, 2 bases at V and 5 bases at J, with 9 bases in the middle. DNA of the CDR3: TGTGCCAGCAGTGAAATAACAGGGAATGAAAAACTGTTTTTT. It encodes CASSEITGNEKLFF. Complete variable domain (other parts from reference TRBV2 and TRBJ1-4): EPEVTQTPSHQVTQMGQEVILRCVPISNHLYFYWYRQILGQKVEFLVSFYNNEISEKSEIFDDQFSVERPDGSNFTLKIRSTKLEDSAMYFCASSEITGNEKLFFGSGTQLSVL.

This rearrangement joins TRBV3-1 (or the pseudogene TRBV3-2) to TRBJ2-5, with 12 bases matching TRBD2. Germline assignment: CDR1 LGHDT and CDR2 YNNKEL (reference sequence). The CDR3 covers 16 residues. V shed 4 bases, J shed 3 bases, and the junction held 6 bases outside the gene matches. The chain's CDR3 is CASSPPWTSGEETQYF. The DNA of the CDR3 is TGTGCCAGCAGCCCGCCATGGACTAGCGGGGAAGAGACCCAGTACTTC.

This clone was seen only once. The V gene is TRBV28, the J gene TRBJ1-4, with 8 bases identical to TRBD1. With V trimmed by 7 bases and J by 11 bases, 12 bases remained unmatched. Looked up from germline, CDR1 is MDHEN and CDR2 is SYDVKM. The length of the CDR3 is 14 residues. CDR3 in amino acids: CASIMDRAKGKLFF. The CDR3 coding sequence is TGTGCCAGCATCATGGACAGGGCCAAGGGGAAACTGTTTTTT.

The CDR3 DNA follows: TGTGCCAGCATAGGGGACAGAACCTACGAGCAGTACTTC. This encodes CASIGDRTYEQYF. The chain is built from TRBV28 and TRBJ2-7; 7 bases are shared with TRBD1. Germline CDR1 MDHEN, CDR2 SYDVKM. V shed 7 bases and J 2 bases; nucleotides not matched to a gene: 5. This CDR3 contains 13 residues.

The chain carries TRBV18 and TRBJ2-5; no reliable D call. Germline V gives CDR1 KGHSH, CDR2 LQKENI. V was shortened by 2 bases and J by 0 bases, with 4 bases between the two germline ends. This CDR3 has 13 residues. CDR3 in amino acids: CASSPEYQETQYF. The CDR3 DNA is TGTGCCAGCTCACCAGAGTACCAAGAGACCCAGTACTTC.

The gene calls are TRBV18 and TRBJ2-1, with unresolved D. CDR1 KGHSH and CDR2 LQKENI come from the germline V gene. V was shortened by 3 bases and J by 10 bases, with 10 bases between the two germline ends. This CDR3 is 12 amino acids long. The CDR3 sequence: CASSPLRGEQFF. The CDR3, as DNA: TGTGCCAGCTCACCGCTCCGAGGAGAGCAGTTCTTC.

This chain connects TRBV6-1 to TRBJ2-4; 8 bases line up with TRBD1. This CDR3 comprises 16 residues. Germline CDR1 MNHNS, CDR2 SASEGT. The J segment lost 1 base and the V segment lost 4 bases, leaving 6 bases of the junction unmatched. The CDR3 here is CASSVQGAGAKNIQYF. For the CDR3, the DNA is TGTGCCAGCAGTGTCCAGGGGGCTGGGGCCAAAAACATTCAGTACTTC.

This sequence joins TRBV5-4 and TRBJ1-4; TRBD1 is a possible D gene (6 bases). CDR1 and CDR2 from the germline V gene are SGHNT and YYREEE (reference sequence). There are 16 residues in the CDR3. V lost 4 bases and J lost 0, with 13 bases in between. The CDR3 reads CASSIQGRATNEKLFF. CDR3 bases: TGTGCCAGCAGCATCCAGGGGCGTGCAACTAATGAAAAACTGTTTTTT.

The chain employs TRBV19 and TRBJ2-2; 14 bases agree with TRBD2. V shed 3 bases, J shed 3 bases, and the junction held 6 bases outside the gene matches. Germline assignment: CDR1 LNHDA and CDR2 SQIVND (reference sequence). The CDR3 length is 18 residues. CDR3 protein: CASSIRLAGGLYTGELFF. The CDR3 bases are TGTGCCAGTAGTATTAGACTAGCGGGGGGGCTCTACACCGGGGAGCTGTTTTTT.

The rearrangement joins TRBV2 to TRBJ2-1; 8 bases agree with TRBD2. The junction had 1 base not matched to a gene; V was cut back by 4 bases and J by 5 bases. This CDR3 has 13 amino acids. From germline, CDR1 is SNHLY and CDR2 FYNNEI. The CDR3 DNA sequence: TGTGCCAGCAGTGCGGGACTAGACAATGAGCAGTTCTTC. This translates into CASSAGLDNEQFF.

The chain employs TRBV5-1 and TRBJ1-2, with TRBD1 as a possible D gene (5 bases). CDR1 is SGHRS and CDR2 is YFSETQ in the germline V gene. The V gene lost 4 bases and the J gene lost 0 bases, with 13 bases spanning the gap. CDR3 length equals 15 residues. The CDR3 is CASSATVGANYGYTF. The DNA of the CDR3 is TGCGCCAGCAGCGCGACCGTAGGGGCTAACTATGGCTACACCTTC.

A word on this clone: Other nucleotide sequences from this sample produce the same CDR3. The chain recombines TRBV5-6 with TRBJ2-1, with D perhaps matching TRBD2 (6 bases). Per germline, CDR1 SGHDT and CDR2 YYEEEE. The length of the CDR3 is 17 residues. V lost 0 bases to trimming and J lost 0 bases, with 13 bases between them. CDR3 region: CASSLVPSASSYNEQFF. Here the CDR3 DNA reads TGTGCCAGCAGCTTGGTGCCTAGCGCGAGCTCCTACAATGAGCAGTTCTTC.

J is TRBJ2-3 and V is TRBV24-1; 16 bases align to TRBD2. The CDR3 is 21 amino acids. V gave up 5 bases and J gave up 0 bases; unmatched junction bases: 13. Germline CDR1 is KGHDR and CDR2 is SFDVKD. In DNA, the CDR3 is TGTGCCACCAGTGGCGAACCCTCCCCGGGACTAGCGGGAGGGAGCACAGATACGCAGTATTTT. This codes for CATSGEPSPGLAGGSTDTQYF.

J is TRBJ2-7 and V is TRBV5-1; 11 bases are a match to TRBD2. CDR1 and CDR2 from the germline V gene are SGHRS and YFSETQ. Trimming cost V 4 bases and J 2 bases; bases outside gene matches: 5. The CDR3 runs to 15 residues. CDR3 loop: CASSPTSGAPYEQYF. As DNA, the CDR3 is TGCGCCAGCAGCCCGACTAGCGGGGCCCCCTACGAGCAGTACTTC. The whole variable domain, remainder taken from reference TRBV5-1 and TRBJ2-7, is KAGVTQTPRYLIKTRGQQVTLSCSPISGHRSVSWYQQTPGQGLQFLFEYFSETQRNKGNFPGRFSGRQFSNSRSEMNVSTLELGDSALYLCASSPTSGAPYEQYFGPGTRLTVT.

The chain employs TRBV11-2 and TRBJ2-3, with 10 bases matching TRBD1. CDR1 and CDR2 from the germline V gene are SGHAT and FQNNGV. CDR3 length equals 15 residues. V shed 5 bases, J shed 2 bases, and the junction held 4 bases outside the gene matches. The CDR3 coding sequence is TGTGCCAGCAGCCTAAGACAGGGGGCCACAGATACGCAGTATTTT. Its protein is CASSLRQGATDTQYF.

The gene calls are TRBV2 and TRBJ1-5; a possible D gene is TRBD1 (5 bases). Deletions cut 6 bases from V and 6 bases from J, with 15 bases between. This CDR3 comprises 14 residues. Looked up from germline, CDR1 is SNHLY and CDR2 is FYNNEI. Here the CDR3 reads CASRPDSSIQPQHF. Here the CDR3 DNA reads TGTGCCAGCAGGCCCGACAGTTCTATTCAGCCCCAGCATTTT.

The V gene is TRBV6-6, the J gene TRBJ1-2; maybe TRBD1 (5 bases). Trimming left V 7 bases short and J 0 bases short, with 15 bases between. CDR1 and CDR2 (germline): MNHNY, SVGAGI (reference sequence). This CDR3 comprises 15 residues. The CDR3 nucleotides are TGTGCCAGCATCAGGTGGGGGGATACTAACTATGGCTACACCTTC. Protein sequence: CASIRWGDTNYGYTF.

CDR3 sequence (DNA): TGTGCCAGTAGTATGGGGGACTTAGGGATCTACGAGCAGTACTTC. Protein: CASSMGDLGIYEQYF. The rearrangement uses TRBV19 and TRBJ2-7; weak D call: TRBD2 (6 bases). CDR1 and CDR2 from the germline V gene are LNHDA and SQIVND (reference sequence). Trimming took off 3 bases at V and 3 bases at J, with 15 bases between the two ends. This CDR3 spans 15 amino acids.

The genes are TRBV4-1 and TRBJ1-6, with 8 bases aligning to TRBD1. The ends lost 1 base at V and 4 bases at J; junction bases unmatched: 3. The CDR3 has 16 residues. Germline CDR1 reads MGHRA; CDR2 reads YSYEKL. CDR3 residues: CASSQAGTGYNSPLHF. CDR3 bases: TGCGCCAGCAGCCAAGCCGGGACAGGTTATAATTCACCCCTCCACTTT.

The gene calls are TRBV29-1 and TRBJ2-1; 7 bases are a match to TRBD1. Germline V CDR1 and CDR2: SQVTM, ANQGSEA. The CDR3 totals 12 residues. V gave up 4 bases and J gave up 4 bases; unmatched junction bases: 1. The CDR3 is CSVAGGYNEQFF. The CDR3 DNA sequence: TGCAGCGTTGCAGGGGGATACAATGAGCAGTTCTTC.

J is TRBJ2-3 and V is TRBV5-4; 7 positions agree with TRBD2. This CDR3 region has 15 residues. With 3 bases clipped from V and 0 bases from J, the junction kept 4 bases outside the gene matches. CDR1 is SGHNT and CDR2 is YYREEE in the germline V gene (reference sequence). In DNA form, the CDR3 reads TGTGCCAGCAGCTCCCTAGCGGAAAGCACAGATACGCAGTATTTT. As protein: CASSSLAESTDTQYF.